The 8 T cell receptor beta chains below were found in one sample sequenced in a study of OX40 agonist ivuxolimab in advanced cancers. TCRdb's copy holds only in-frame clones and misses some; the assay was immunoSEQ multiplex PCR. The sample records 55,000 to 90,000 clones, 86% being singletons. The source was CD4+ or CD8+ T cells sorted from blood, collected in a trial of the OX40 agonist ivuxolimab. These receptors all stem from an adult with an advanced solid tumor such as melanoma, head and neck, liver or kidney cancer.

This clone was seen once. The CDR3 DNA follows: TGTGCCTGGGGACAGGGTTTGAACACTGAAGCTTTCTTT. It specifies CAWGQGLNTEAFF. The rearrangement links TRBV30 to TRBJ1-1, with 8 bases matching TRBD1. This CDR3 region has 13 residues. V shed 5 bases, J shed 0 bases, and the junction held 2 bases outside the gene matches. The germline gives CDR1 GTSNPN, CDR2 SVGIG (reference sequence).

V gene TRBV5-1 combines with J gene TRBJ2-7; 11 bases align to TRBD1. Germline CDR1 reads SGHRS; CDR2 reads YFSETQ. After removal of 4 bases from V and 0 bases from J, the junction contained 6 bases not matched to a gene. The CDR3 covers 16 residues. The CDR3 sequence: CASSPGTGGFSYEQYF. CDR3 DNA: TGCGCCAGCAGCCCAGGGACAGGGGGGTTCTCCTACGAGCAGTACTTC.

The gene calls are TRBV6-1 and TRBJ1-2; possible D gene TRBD1, 6 bases. Trimming pared 5 bases from V and 12 bases from J, leaving 19 bases between. Germline V gene lookup returns CDR1 MNHNS and CDR2 SASEGT. The CDR3 extends over 13 amino acids. The CDR3 DNA is TGTGCCAGCAGTTGGGGATCCAGGGGAATTGACACCTTC. It is translated as CASSWGSRGIDTF.

The chain uses TRBV6-1 and TRBJ1-1, with 9 bases matching TRBD1. There are 14 residues in the CDR3. Germline lookup yields CDR1 MNHNS and CDR2 SASEGT. The trim removed 7 bases at V and 3 bases at J, leaving 6 bases unmatched. This chain's CDR3 is CASTKDRGDTEAFF. CDR3 coding DNA: TGTGCCAGCACCAAGGACAGGGGCGACACTGAAGCTTTCTTT.

This chain joins TRBV4-3 and TRBJ2-2, with no clear D. Trimming took 1 base from V and 5 from J, leaving 14 bases between them. CDR1 and CDR2 (germline): LGHNA, YSLEER. The CDR3 spans 16 residues. The CDR3 loop reads CASSQAPRTVTGELFF. The CDR3 nucleotides are TGCGCCAGCAGCCAAGCCCCCCGGACGGTGACCGGGGAGCTGTTTTTT.

The table lists this clone with a count of one. The V call is TRBV2, the J call TRBJ1-1, with unresolved D. V was pared by 7 bases and J by 5 bases, with 17 bases between. The CDR3 sequence is 14 residues long. The germline gives CDR1 SNHLY, CDR2 FYNNEI. CDR3 residues: CASNDPVGGTEAFF. As DNA, the CDR3 is TGTGCCAGCAATGATCCTGTAGGCGGGACTGAAGCTTTCTTT.

The chain joins TRBV5-1 to TRBJ2-5, with D possibly TRBD1 on 6 matching bases. Deletions cut 4 bases from V and 4 bases from J, with 23 bases between. Germline V gene lookup returns CDR1 SGHRS and CDR2 YFSETQ. The CDR3 has 17 amino acids. The CDR3 reads CASSTGTSVGNAETQYF. For the CDR3, the DNA is TGCGCCAGCAGCACCGGGACATCAGTGGGAAATGCAGAGACCCAGTACTTC.

The chain is built from TRBV11-2 and TRBJ1-2; D unresolved. The V and J ends lost 3 bases and 4 bases respectively, with 15 bases between them. The CDR3 contains 15 residues. Germline V gene sequence: CDR1 SGHAT, CDR2 FQNNGV. Written as DNA, the CDR3 is TGTGCCAGCAGCTTTACCATCGGGAAGGGCTATGGCTACACCTTC. Translating gives CASSFTIGKGYGYTF.